The next 20 T cell receptor beta chains were all read from a single sample in a study of cytotoxic CD8 clonotypes in ibrutinib-treated CLL. Clones were sequenced by immunoSEQ multiplex PCR, and TCRdb holds only the in-frame ones, with some missing. This sample yields around 53,000 clones, of which 50% to 70% are seen a single time; under 30% belongs to the top ten. This sample comprised PBMCs, obtained at disease progression, from a patient treated with ibrutinib. All receptors come from a human donor with chronic lymphocytic leukemia.

This chain joins TRBV28 and TRBJ1-2; D uncertain. Per the germline V gene, CDR1 is MDHEN and CDR2 is SYDVKM. Trimming removed 3 bases from V and 2 bases from J, with 7 bases in between. The CDR3 sequence is 13 residues long. The CDR3 bases are TGTGCCAGCAGTTTTGCACAGAACTATGGCTACACCTTC. Translated, it gives CASSFAQNYGYTF.

The chain employs TRBV30 and TRBJ1-6, with 9 bases that match TRBD1. V trimming: 2 bases; J trimming: 9 bases; junction bases outside the gene matches: 11. The CDR3 covers 16 residues. Germline-derived CDR1 and CDR2 are GTSNPN and SVGIG (reference sequence). The CDR3 sequence is CAWSPYRTGDGSPLHF. CDR3 bases: TGTGCCTGGAGTCCCTATCGGACAGGGGATGGTTCACCCCTCCACTTT.

This clone was counted many times. The V call is TRBV5-4, the J call TRBJ2-1; 10 nucleotides align to TRBD2. The CDR3 totals 15 residues. Germline CDR1 reads SGHNT; CDR2 reads YYREEE (reference sequence). The V gene end was trimmed by 0 bases and the J gene end by 9 bases; junction bases not matched to a gene: 6. The CDR3 nucleotides are TGTGCCAGCAGCTTGGTGAGCGGGGGGGCCCTTGAGCAGTTCTTC. Residues: CASSLVSGGALEQFF.

This chain joins TRBV5-1 and TRBJ2-3; TRBD2 matches at 9 bases. CDR1 and CDR2 from the germline V gene are SGHRS and YFSETQ. The CDR3 length is 16 residues. The J segment lost 0 bases and the V segment lost 7 bases, leaving 9 bases of the junction unmatched. The CDR3 sequence: CASDPWLAGSTDTQYF. The CDR3 DNA follows: TGCGCCAGCGATCCCTGGCTAGCGGGGAGCACAGATACGCAGTATTTT. The full variable domain, its missing parts supplied by reference TRBV5-1 and TRBJ2-3, is KAGVTQTPRYLIKTRGQQVTLSCSPISGHRSVSWYQQTPGQGLQFLFEYFSETQRNKGNFPGRFSGRQFSNSRSEMNVSTLELGDSALYLCASDPWLAGSTDTQYFGPGTRLTVL.

The chain carries TRBV28 and TRBJ2-7; D gene uncertain. Germline V gives CDR1 MDHEN, CDR2 SYDVKM. This CDR3 region has 16 residues. V dropped 2 bases and J dropped 0 bases, with 14 bases sitting between them. CDR3 protein: CASSLPPNPVSYEQYF. For the CDR3, the DNA is TGTGCCAGCAGTTTACCCCCCAACCCAGTCTCCTACGAGCAGTACTTC.

The table lists this clone with a few counts. This rearrangement joins TRBV4-1 to TRBJ1-1; D is possibly TRBD1 (5 bases). With 8 bases removed from V and 5 bases from J, the gap between germline ends came to 15 bases. This CDR3 is built from 13 residues. Germline CDR1 MGHRA, CDR2 YSYEKL. CDR3 sequence (DNA): TGCGCCAGCGGGCGGGGCCCACGGACTGAAGCTTTCTTT. Protein sequence: CASGRGPRTEAFF.

The V and J genes are TRBV7-8 and TRBJ2-1; D is unclear. The CDR3 runs to 18 residues. The V gene lost 0 bases and the J gene lost 3 bases, with 18 bases spanning the gap. The V gene's germline CDR1 is SGHVS and CDR2 FQNEAQ. This CDR3 is CASSLAPKTRPLYNEQFF. CDR3 coding DNA: TGTGCCAGCAGCTTAGCCCCAAAAACCCGACCACTCTACAATGAGCAGTTCTTC.

The chain recombines TRBV7-2 with TRBJ2-3, with 7 nucleotides matching TRBD2. The CDR3 runs 15 residues. Trimming took 1 base from V and 0 from J; bases not matched to a gene: 1. In germline, CDR1 is SGHTA, CDR2 FQGNSA. CDR3 in DNA: TGTGCCAGCAGCTTAGGGCGGGGGAGCACAGATACGCAGTATTTT. Residues: CASSLGRGSTDTQYF.

The chain links TRBV6-5 to TRBJ2-5, with D uncertain. CDR1 MNHEY and CDR2 SVGAGI come from the germline V gene. V was trimmed by 0 bases and J by 3 bases, leaving 11 bases between them. The CDR3 contains 15 residues. The CDR3 here is CASSYSYSREETQYF. In DNA form, the CDR3 reads TGTGCCAGCAGTTACTCCTACTCTCGTGAAGAGACCCAGTACTTC.

This chain joins TRBV9 and TRBJ2-1; maybe TRBD2 (5 bases). Germline CDR1 is SGDLS and CDR2 is YYNGEE. The CDR3 length is 16 residues. V was pared by 4 bases and J by 0 bases, with 14 bases between. In DNA, the CDR3 is TGTGCCAGCAGCTCGAGCGGTTTTAGCTCCTACAATGAGCAGTTCTTC. Translated, it gives CASSSSGFSSYNEQFF.

The chain uses TRBV19 and TRBJ2-7, with a possible D match to TRBD1 (5 bases). The V gene lost 6 bases and the J gene lost 0 bases, with 15 bases spanning the gap. The CDR3 loop spans 15 amino acids. The germline CDR1 and CDR2 sequences are LNHDA and SQIVND (reference sequence). The CDR3 reads CASSQGTPLSYEQYF. Here the CDR3 DNA reads TGTGCCAGTAGCCAGGGAACTCCCCTCTCCTACGAGCAGTACTTC.

This clone was seen a handful of times. J is TRBJ2-7 and V is TRBV30; 10 bases are shared with TRBD1. This CDR3 has 15 amino acids. V gave up 2 bases and J gave up 6 bases; unmatched junction bases: 10. CDR1 and CDR2 from the germline V gene are GTSNPN and SVGIG (reference sequence). CDR3 DNA: TGTGCCTGGAGTCCTCTGGGACAGGGGATAGTCGAGCAGTACTTC. Translated: CAWSPLGQGIVEQYF.

A single count supports this clone. This chain uses TRBV5-1 with TRBJ2-3; 12 bases are a match to TRBD2. V lost 3 bases, J lost 6 bases, and 8 bases stayed unmatched. The CDR3 is made up of 16 amino acids. Germline loops: CDR1 SGHRS, CDR2 YFSETQ. For the CDR3, the DNA is TGCGCCAGCAGCTCGGCCCCTAGCGGGGGGGCTGATACGCAGTATTTT. This encodes CASSSAPSGGADTQYF.

The V and J genes are TRBV28 and TRBJ2-7; 9 nucleotides line up with TRBD1. The length of the CDR3 is 14 residues. V was pared by 7 bases and J by 2 bases, with 6 bases of the junction left unmatched. Germline V gene data show CDR1 as MDHEN and CDR2 as SYDVKM. This CDR3 is CASTLGQGTYEQYF. Here the CDR3 DNA reads TGTGCCAGCACACTGGGACAGGGCACCTACGAGCAGTACTTC. Full variable domain (rest looked up from reference TRBV28 and TRBJ2-7): DVKVTQSSRYLVKRTGEKVFLECVQDMDHENMFWYRQDPGLGLRLIYFSYDVKMKEKGDIPEGYSVSREKKERFSLILESASTNQTSMYLCASTLGQGTYEQYFGPGTRLTVT.

This clone was detected only a few times. The V call is TRBV11-3, the J call TRBJ2-7; the D gene is possibly TRBD2 (5 bases). CDR3 length: 13 amino acids. The V end was cut by 0 bases, the J end by 6 bases, with 9 bases between. Germline assignment: CDR1 SGHNT and CDR2 YENEEA. The CDR3 sequence: CASSLDTGFEQYF. The CDR3 DNA sequence: TGTGCCAGCAGCTTAGATACGGGGTTCGAGCAGTACTTC.

The J gene is TRBJ2-3, the V gene TRBV5-4; a possible D gene is TRBD2 (5 bases). The V gene lost 2 bases and the J gene lost 0 bases, with 10 bases spanning the gap. The CDR3 has 15 amino acids. CDR1 SGHNT and CDR2 YYREEE come from the germline V gene (reference sequence). CDR3: CASSFDYSSTDTQYF. The DNA of the CDR3 is TGTGCCAGCAGCTTCGACTATTCTAGCACAGATACGCAGTATTTT.

This clone was seen more than once but under ten times. The rearrangement joins TRBV29-1 to TRBJ2-2; a possible D gene is TRBD1 (5 bases). Trimming shortened V by 0 bases and J by 7 bases, and 12 bases separated the two germline ends. This CDR3 comprises 14 residues. From germline, CDR1 is SQVTM and CDR2 ANQGSEA. CDR3 DNA: TGCAGCGTTGAAGACGGCAGGGTTGGCGGGGAGCTGTTTTTT. Translation: CSVEDGRVGGELFF.

The CDR3 reads CASRQTGTGGYNEQFF. The CDR3 DNA reads TGTGCCAGCAGGCAGACCGGGACAGGGGGATACAATGAGCAGTTCTTC. V usage is TRBV28 and J usage is TRBJ2-1, with TRBD1 identical over 11 bases. V dropped 6 bases and J dropped 4; count of bases not matched to a gene: 8. The CDR3 totals 16 residues. Germline loops: CDR1 MDHEN, CDR2 SYDVKM.

This clone turned up a few times. V gene TRBV2 combines with J gene TRBJ1-2; D is ambiguous. This CDR3 contains 14 residues. V was trimmed by 3 bases and J by 8 bases, leaving 16 bases between them. CDR1 is SNHLY and CDR2 is FYNNEI in the germline V gene. The DNA of the CDR3 is TGTGCCAGCAGTGAGGCTCGGTCTTTCTTAGGCTACACCTTC. Translation gives CASSEARSFLGYTF.

The chain carries TRBV5-1 and TRBJ1-4, with TRBD1 matching 7 bases. Losses at the gene ends were 4 bases for V and 7 bases for J; bases not matched to a gene: 7. Germline V gene data show CDR1 as SGHRS and CDR2 as YFSETQ. The CDR3 loop spans 14 amino acids. This chain's CDR3 is CASSAQGTGEKLFF. The CDR3 bases are TGCGCCAGCAGCGCACAGGGGACCGGTGAAAAACTGTTTTTT.